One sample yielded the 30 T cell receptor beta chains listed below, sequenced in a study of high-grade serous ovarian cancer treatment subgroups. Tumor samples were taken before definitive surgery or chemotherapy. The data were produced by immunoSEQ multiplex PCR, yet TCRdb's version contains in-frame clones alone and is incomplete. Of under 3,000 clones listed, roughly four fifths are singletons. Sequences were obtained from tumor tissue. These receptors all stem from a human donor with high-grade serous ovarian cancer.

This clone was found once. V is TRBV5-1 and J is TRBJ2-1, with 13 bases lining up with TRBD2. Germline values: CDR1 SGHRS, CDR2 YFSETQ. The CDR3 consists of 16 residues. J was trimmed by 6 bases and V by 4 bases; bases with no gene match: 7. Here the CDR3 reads CASSLGLAGVGNEQFF. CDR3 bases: TGCGCCAGCAGCCTCGGACTAGCGGGAGTAGGCAATGAGCAGTTCTTC.

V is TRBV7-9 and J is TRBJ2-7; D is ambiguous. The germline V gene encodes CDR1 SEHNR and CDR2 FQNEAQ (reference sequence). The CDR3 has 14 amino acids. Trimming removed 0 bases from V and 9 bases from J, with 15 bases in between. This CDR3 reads CASSLAGKRAGQYF. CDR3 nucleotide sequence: TGTGCCAGCAGCTTAGCGGGGAAAAGGGCTGGGCAGTACTTC.

CDR3 nucleotide sequence: TGTGCCAGTAGTATAGAGCCAGGGAGTCAGCCCCAGCATTTT. It specifies CASSIEPGSQPQHF. The chain combines TRBV19 with TRBJ1-5; tentative D call: TRBD1 (5 bases). The CDR3 length is 14 residues. The germline V and J ends were trimmed by 0 bases and 6 bases, with 9 bases remaining between them. CDR1 LNHDA and CDR2 SQIVND come from the germline V gene (reference sequence).

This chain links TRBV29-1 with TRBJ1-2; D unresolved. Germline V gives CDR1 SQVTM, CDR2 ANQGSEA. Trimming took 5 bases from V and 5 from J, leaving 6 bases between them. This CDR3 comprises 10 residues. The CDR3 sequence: CSVRDYGYTF. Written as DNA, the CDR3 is TGCAGCGTTCGGGATTATGGCTACACCTTC.

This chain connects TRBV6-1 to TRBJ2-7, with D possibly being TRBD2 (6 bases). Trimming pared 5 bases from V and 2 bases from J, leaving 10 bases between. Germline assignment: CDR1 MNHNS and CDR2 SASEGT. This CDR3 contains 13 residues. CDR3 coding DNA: TGTGCCAGCAGTTTAGCGGCACCCTACGAGCAGTACTTC. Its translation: CASSLAAPYEQYF.

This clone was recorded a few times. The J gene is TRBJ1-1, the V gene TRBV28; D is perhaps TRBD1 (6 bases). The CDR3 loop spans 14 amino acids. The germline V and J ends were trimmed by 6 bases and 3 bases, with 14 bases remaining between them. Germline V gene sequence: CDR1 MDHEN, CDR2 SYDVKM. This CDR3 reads CASRYPGQYTEAFF. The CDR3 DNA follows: TGTGCCAGCAGGTACCCCGGACAGTACACTGAAGCTTTCTTT.

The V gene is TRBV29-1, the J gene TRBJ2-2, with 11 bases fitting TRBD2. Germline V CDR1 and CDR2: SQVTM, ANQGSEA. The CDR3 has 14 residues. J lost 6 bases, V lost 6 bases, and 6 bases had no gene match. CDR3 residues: CSVRTSGSAGELFF. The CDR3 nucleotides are TGCAGCGTGAGGACTAGCGGGTCCGCCGGGGAGCTGTTTTTT.

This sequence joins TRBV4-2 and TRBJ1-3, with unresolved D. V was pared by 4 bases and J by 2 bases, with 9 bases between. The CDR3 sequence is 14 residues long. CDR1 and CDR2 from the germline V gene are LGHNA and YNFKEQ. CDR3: CASSLEGTGNTIYF. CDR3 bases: TGTGCCAGCAGCCTCGAGGGTACTGGAAACACCATATATTTT.

Here the CDR3 DNA reads TGTGCCAGCAGCCTAGGGACTGGCCCCTCCCAAGAGACCCAGTACTTC. Encoded protein: CASSLGTGPSQETQYF. The V gene is TRBV28, the J gene TRBJ2-5; perhaps TRBD2 as D (6 bases). The CDR3 extends over 16 amino acids. The V end lost 6 bases, the J end lost 1 base, and 18 bases lay between the germline ends. Germline V CDR1 and CDR2: MDHEN, SYDVKM.

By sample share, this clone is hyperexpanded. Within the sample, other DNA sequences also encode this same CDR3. The CDR3 DNA is TGTGCCAGCAGTTACTCGGGACAGATTAATGAAAAACTGTTTTTT. Its translation is CASSYSGQINEKLFF. V usage is TRBV6-5 and J usage is TRBJ1-4; TRBD1 matches at 7 bases. V was pared by 0 bases and J by 4 bases, with 2 bases of the junction left unmatched. CDR1 and CDR2 from the germline V gene are MNHEY and SVGAGI. This CDR3 contains 15 residues.

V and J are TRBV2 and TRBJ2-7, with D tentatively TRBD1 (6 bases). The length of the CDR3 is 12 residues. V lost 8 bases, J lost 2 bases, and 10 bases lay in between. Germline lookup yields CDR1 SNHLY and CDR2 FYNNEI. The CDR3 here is CASGQSTYEQYF. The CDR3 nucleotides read TGTGCCAGCGGACAGTCTACCTACGAGCAGTACTTC.

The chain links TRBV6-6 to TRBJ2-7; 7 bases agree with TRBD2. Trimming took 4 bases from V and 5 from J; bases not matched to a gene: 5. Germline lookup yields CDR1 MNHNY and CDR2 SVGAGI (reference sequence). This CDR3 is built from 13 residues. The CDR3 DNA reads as TGTGCCAGCAGTTCATGGGGGGGAGACGAGCAGTACTTC. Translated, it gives CASSSWGGDEQYF.

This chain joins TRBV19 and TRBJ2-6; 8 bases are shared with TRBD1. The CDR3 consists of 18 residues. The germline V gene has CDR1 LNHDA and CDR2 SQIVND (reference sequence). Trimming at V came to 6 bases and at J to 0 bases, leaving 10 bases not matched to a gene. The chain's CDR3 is CASRQSGTGLSGANVLTF. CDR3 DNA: TGTGCCAGTAGGCAATCCGGGACAGGCCTCTCTGGGGCCAACGTCCTGACTTTC.

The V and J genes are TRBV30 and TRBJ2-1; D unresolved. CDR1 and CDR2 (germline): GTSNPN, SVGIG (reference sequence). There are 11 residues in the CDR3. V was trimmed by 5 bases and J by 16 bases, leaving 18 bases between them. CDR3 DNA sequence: TGTGCCTGGGTCTTTAGCCACGGGCGTTTCTTC. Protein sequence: CAWVFSHGRFF.

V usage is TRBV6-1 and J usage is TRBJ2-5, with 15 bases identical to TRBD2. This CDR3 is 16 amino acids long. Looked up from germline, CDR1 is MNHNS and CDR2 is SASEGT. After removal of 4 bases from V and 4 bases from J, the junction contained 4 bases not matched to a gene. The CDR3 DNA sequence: TGTGCCAGCAGTGTCGGACTAGCGGGAGGGCCAGAGACCCAGTACTTC. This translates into CASSVGLAGGPETQYF.

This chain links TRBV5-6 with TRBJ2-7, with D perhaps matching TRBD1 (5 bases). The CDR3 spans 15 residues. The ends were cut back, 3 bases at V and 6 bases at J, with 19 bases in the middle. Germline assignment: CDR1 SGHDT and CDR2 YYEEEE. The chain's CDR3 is CASSSSRAPRREQYF. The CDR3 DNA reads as TGTGCCAGCAGCTCGTCCAGGGCCCCACGGCGCGAGCAGTACTTC.

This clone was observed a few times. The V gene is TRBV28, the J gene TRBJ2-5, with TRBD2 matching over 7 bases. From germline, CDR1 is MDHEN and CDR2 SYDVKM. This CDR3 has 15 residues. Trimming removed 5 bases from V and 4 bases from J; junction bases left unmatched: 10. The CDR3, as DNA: TGTGCCAGCAGTCTACAGCGGGAAGGTGCAGAGACCCAGTACTTC. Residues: CASSLQREGAETQYF.

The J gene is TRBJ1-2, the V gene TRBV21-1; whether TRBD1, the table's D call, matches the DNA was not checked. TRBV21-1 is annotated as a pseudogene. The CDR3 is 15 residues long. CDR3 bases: TGTGCCAGCAGCCCCCCTGGTGACAGGGGGCTCGGCTACACCTTC. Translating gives CASSPPGDRGLGYTF.

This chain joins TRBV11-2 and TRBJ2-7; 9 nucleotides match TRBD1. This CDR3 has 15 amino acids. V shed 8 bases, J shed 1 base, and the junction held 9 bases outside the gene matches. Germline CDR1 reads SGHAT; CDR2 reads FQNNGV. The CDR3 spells CASAQSGTGSYEQYF. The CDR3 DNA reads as TGTGCCAGCGCTCAGTCCGGGACAGGGTCCTACGAGCAGTACTTC.

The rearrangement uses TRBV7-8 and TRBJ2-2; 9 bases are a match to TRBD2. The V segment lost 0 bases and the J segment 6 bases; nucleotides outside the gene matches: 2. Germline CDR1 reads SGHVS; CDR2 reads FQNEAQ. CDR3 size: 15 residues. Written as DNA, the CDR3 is TGTGCCAGCAGCTTAGCTAGCGGGAGAGCCGGGGAGCTGTTTTTT. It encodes CASSLASGRAGELFF. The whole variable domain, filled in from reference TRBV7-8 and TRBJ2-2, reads GAGVSQSPRYKVAKRGQDVALRCDPISGHVSLFWYQQALGQGPEFLTYFQNEAQLDKSGLPSDRFFAERPEGSVSTLKIQRTQQEDSAVYLCASSLASGRAGELFFGEGSRLTVL.

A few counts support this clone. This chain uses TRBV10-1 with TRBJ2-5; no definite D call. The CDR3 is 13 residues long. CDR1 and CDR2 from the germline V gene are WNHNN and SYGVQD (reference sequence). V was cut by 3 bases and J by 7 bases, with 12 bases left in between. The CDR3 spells CASSERVLGTQYF. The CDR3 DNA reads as TGCGCCAGCAGTGAACGTGTACTCGGGACCCAGTACTTC.

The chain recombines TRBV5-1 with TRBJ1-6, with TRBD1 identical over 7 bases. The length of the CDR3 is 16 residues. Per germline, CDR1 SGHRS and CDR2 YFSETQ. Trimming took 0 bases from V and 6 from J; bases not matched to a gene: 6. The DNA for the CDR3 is TGCGCCAGCAGCTTGGATCCGGGACAGCCTAATTCACCCCTCCACTTT. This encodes CASSLDPGQPNSPLHF. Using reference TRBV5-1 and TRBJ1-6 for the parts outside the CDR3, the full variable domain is KAGVTQTPRYLIKTRGQQVTLSCSPISGHRSVSWYQQTPGQGLQFLFEYFSETQRNKGNFPGRFSGRQFSNSRSEMNVSTLELGDSALYLCASSLDPGQPNSPLHFGNGTRLTVT.

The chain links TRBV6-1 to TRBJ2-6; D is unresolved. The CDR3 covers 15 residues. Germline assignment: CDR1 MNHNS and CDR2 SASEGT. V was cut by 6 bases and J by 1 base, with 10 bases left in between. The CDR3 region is CASSHQRSGANVLTF. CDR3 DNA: TGTGCCAGCAGCCACCAGAGATCTGGGGCCAACGTCCTGACTTTC.

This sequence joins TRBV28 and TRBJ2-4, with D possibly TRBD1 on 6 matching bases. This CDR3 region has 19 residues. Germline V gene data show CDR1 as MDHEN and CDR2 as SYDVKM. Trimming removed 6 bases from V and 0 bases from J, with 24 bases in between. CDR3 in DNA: TGTGCCAGCAGGCCCTCCGTTGGACAGAGTTTTCTAGCCAAAAACATTCAGTACTTC. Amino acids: CASRPSVGQSFLAKNIQYF.

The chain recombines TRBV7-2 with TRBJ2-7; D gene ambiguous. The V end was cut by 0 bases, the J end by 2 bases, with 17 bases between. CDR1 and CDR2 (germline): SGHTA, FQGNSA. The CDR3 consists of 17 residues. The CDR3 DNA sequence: TGTGCCAGCAGCTTAGCGGTATTCGGTCGGATGGCCTACGAGCAGTACTTC. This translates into CASSLAVFGRMAYEQYF.

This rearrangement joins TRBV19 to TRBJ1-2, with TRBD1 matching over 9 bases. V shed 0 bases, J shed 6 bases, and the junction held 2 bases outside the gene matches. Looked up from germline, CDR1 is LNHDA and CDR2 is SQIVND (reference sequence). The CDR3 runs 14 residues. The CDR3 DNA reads TGTGCCAGTAGTATAGATCGGACAGGGGATGGCTACACCTTC. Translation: CASSIDRTGDGYTF.

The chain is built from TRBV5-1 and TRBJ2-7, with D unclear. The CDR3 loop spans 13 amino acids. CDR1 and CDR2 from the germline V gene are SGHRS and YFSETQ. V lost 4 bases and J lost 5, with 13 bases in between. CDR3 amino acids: CASSPNSLHEQYF. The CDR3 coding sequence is TGCGCCAGCAGCCCAAACTCGCTCCACGAGCAGTACTTC.

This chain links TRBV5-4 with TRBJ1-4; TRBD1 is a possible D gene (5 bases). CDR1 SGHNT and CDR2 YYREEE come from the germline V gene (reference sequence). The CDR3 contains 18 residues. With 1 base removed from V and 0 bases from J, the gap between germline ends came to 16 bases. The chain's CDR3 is CASSLKTAVTATNEKLFF. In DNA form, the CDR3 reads TGTGCCAGCAGCTTGAAGACAGCCGTAACTGCAACTAATGAAAAACTGTTTTTT. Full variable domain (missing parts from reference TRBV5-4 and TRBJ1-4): ETGVTQSPTHLIKTRGQQVTLRCSSQSGHNTVSWYQQALGQGPQFIFQYYREEENGRGNFPPRFSGLQFPNYSSELNVNALELDDSALYLCASSLKTAVTATNEKLFFGSGTQLSVL.

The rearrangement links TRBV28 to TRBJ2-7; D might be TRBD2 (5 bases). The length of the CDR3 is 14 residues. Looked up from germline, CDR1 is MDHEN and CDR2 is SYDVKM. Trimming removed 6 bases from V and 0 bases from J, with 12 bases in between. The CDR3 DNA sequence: TGTGCCAGCAGACCGGGGATTAGCTCCTACGAGCAGTACTTC. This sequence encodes CASRPGISSYEQYF.

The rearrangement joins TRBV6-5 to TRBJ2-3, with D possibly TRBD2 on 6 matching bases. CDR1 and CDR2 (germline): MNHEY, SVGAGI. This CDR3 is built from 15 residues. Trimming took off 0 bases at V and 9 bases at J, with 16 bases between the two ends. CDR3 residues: CASSYSTHPGATQYF. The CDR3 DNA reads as TGTGCCAGCAGTTACTCCACTCACCCGGGAGCCACGCAGTATTTT.